A selection of T cell receptor beta chains follows, all from one sample in a study of control samples from healthy donors and cancer patients. Generated by immunoSEQ multiplex PCR, the TCRdb table keeps only in-frame clones and is missing some. The sample contains about 84,000 clones, more than 65% of which appear only once. Input material: PBMCs. The receptor set was obtained from a man aged 55 to 69 with head and neck cancer. CDR3s include the opening cysteine and the closing phenylalanine or tryptophan. A row's size may be missing; if present it is once, few, many or a size class.

v_call,clone_size,cdr3_aa
TRBV7-2,NA,CASSLPRLALVSSYNEQFF
TRBV15,NA,CATSRVMGGATGELFF
TRBV10-3,few,CAISESKAVNTGELFF
TRBV7-8,NA,CASSLVPGGGNGYTF
TRBV19,NA,CASTPRRYSNQPQHF
TRBV7-9,NA,CASIGDRGKGYSNQPQHF
TRBV7-9,NA,CASSQFRDQETQYF
TRBV4-1,NA,CASSQDGRGNEKLFF
TRBV10-3,NA,CAIASDRLETQYF
TRBV7-9,NA,CASSLAETGLETQYF
TRBV6-5,NA,CASNPGRDYGYTF
TRBV27,NA,CASSLRAPRDLEGTARDTQYF
TRBV28,NA,CASSFLYPGETQYF
TRBV3-1/TRBV3-2,NA,CASSLGWSGELFF
TRBV7-2,NA,CASSLVGYQAGELFF
TRBV12-3/TRBV12-4,NA,CASSYTRDSEQYF
TRBV9,NA,CASSARQGSTDTQYF
TRBV7-8,few,CASSLGRFSYEQYF
TRBV6-5,NA,CASEPDTYQETQYF
TRBV9,once,CASSVVDRGATEAFF
TRBV7-9,NA,CASSPYQGLAQNKQFF
TRBV30,NA,CAWTHRVYGYTF
TRBV28,NA,CASSLGDRGYQPQHF
TRBV11-2,NA,CASSPLTGHEAFF
TRBV27,NA,CASSTLASGRNNEQFF
TRBV13,NA,CASRQTSGTYEQYF
TRBV12-3/TRBV12-4,NA,CASSTPLANEQFF
TRBV7-8,NA,CASSPWGAGSYNEQFF
TRBV3-1/TRBV3-2,NA,CASSQGVGNQETQYF
TRBV11-2,once,CASSPSAGVSWETQYF
TRBV6-5,once,CASSLTGSGYTEAFF
TRBV5-4,NA,CASSLKFGGGNYNEQFF
TRBV11-2,NA,CASSLVMPGGNYEQYF
TRBV19,few,CASSVRDSSYEQYF
TRBV5-1,few,CASTRGAGGMDEQYF
TRBV10-1,NA,CASTPGDSDTEAFF